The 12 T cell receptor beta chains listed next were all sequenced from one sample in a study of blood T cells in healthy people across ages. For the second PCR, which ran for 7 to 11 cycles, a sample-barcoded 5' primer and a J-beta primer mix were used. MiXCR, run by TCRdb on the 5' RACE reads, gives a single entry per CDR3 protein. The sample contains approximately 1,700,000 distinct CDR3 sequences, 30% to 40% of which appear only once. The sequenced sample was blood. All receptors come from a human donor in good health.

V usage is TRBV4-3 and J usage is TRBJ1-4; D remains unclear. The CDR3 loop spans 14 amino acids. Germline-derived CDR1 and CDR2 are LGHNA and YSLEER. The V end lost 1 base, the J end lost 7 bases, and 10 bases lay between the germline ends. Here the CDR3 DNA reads TGCGCCAGCAGCCAAGTTTCCGGACCTGAAAAACTGTTTTTT. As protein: CASSQVSGPEKLFF.

CDR3 sequence reads: CATSEIQETQYF. CDR3 nucleotide sequence: TGTGCCACCTCGGAGATCCAAGAGACCCAGTACTTC. The chain joins TRBV12-3 or TRBV12-4 to TRBJ2-5; D is unresolved. V was clipped by 10 bases and J by 1 base, with 10 bases between them. CDR3 size: 12 residues.

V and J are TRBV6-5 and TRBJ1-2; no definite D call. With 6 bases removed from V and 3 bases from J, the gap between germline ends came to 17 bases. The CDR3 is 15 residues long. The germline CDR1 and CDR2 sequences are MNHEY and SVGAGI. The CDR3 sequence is CASSLQQASYYGYTF. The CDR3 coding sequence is TGTGCCAGCAGCCTACAGCAGGCATCGTACTATGGCTACACCTTC.

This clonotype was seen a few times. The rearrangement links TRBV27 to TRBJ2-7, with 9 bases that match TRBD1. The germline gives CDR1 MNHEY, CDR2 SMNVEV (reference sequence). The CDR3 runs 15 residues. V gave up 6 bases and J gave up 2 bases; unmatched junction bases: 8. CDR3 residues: CASRLRDRVTYEQYF. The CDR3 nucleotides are TGTGCCAGCAGATTAAGGGACAGGGTAACCTACGAGCAGTACTTC.

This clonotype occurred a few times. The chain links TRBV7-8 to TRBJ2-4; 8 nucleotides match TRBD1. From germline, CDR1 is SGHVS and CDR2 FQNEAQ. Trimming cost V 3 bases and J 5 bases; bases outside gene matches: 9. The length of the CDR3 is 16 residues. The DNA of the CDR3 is TGTGCCAGCAGCTTCTCTAACGACAGGGGCGAAAACATTCAGTACTTC. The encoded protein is CASSFSNDRGENIQYF.

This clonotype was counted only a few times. The CDR3 is CRPGHFYSQPQHF. CDR3 nucleotides: TGCAGACCGGGACATTTCTATAGCCAGCCCCAGCATTTT. This chain connects TRBV29-1 to TRBJ1-5; weak D call: TRBD1 (6 bases). This CDR3 is 13 amino acids long. The germline V gene encodes CDR1 SQVTM and CDR2 ANQGSEA.

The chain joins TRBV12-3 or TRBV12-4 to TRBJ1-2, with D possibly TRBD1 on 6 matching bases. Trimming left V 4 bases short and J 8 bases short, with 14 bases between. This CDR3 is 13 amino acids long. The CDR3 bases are TGTGCCAGCAGTTCCCTTACAGGGTCCGGCTACACCTTC. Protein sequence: CASSSLTGSGYTF.

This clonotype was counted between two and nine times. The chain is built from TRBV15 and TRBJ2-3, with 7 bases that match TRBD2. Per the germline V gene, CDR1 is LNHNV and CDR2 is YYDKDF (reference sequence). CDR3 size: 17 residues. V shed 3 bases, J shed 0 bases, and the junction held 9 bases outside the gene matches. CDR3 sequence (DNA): TGTGCCACCAGCAGCCCACTAACTAGCGAGAGCACAGATACGCAGTATTTT. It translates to CATSSPLTSESTDTQYF.

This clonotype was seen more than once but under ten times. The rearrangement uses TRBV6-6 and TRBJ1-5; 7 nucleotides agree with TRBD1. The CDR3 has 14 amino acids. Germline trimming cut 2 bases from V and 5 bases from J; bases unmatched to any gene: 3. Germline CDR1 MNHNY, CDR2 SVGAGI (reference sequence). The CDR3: CASSYEQGDQPQHF. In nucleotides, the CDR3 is TGTGCCAGCAGTTACGAGCAGGGGGATCAGCCCCAGCATTTT.

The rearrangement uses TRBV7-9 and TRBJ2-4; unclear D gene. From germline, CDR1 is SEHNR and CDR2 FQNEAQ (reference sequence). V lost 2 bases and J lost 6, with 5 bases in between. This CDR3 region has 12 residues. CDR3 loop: CASSLMPNIQYF. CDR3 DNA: TGTGCCAGCAGCTTAATGCCAAACATTCAGTACTTC.

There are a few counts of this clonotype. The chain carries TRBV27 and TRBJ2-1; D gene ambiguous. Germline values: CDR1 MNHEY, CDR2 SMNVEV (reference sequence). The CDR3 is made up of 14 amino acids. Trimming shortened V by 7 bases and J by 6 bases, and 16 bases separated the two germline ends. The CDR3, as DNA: TGTGCCAGCACCCCTCCCGCGCGTCTCAATGAGCAGTTCTTC. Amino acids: CASTPPARLNEQFF.

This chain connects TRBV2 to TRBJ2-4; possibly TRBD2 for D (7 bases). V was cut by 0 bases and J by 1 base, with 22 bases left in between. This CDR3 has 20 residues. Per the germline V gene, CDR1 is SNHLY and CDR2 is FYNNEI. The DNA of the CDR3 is TGTGCCAGCAGTGAAGCTTCCCGGGGGGCGAAGGCTGGGGCCAAAAACATTCAGTACTTC. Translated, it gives CASSEASRGAKAGAKNIQYF. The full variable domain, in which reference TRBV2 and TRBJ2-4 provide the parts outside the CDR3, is EPEVTQTPSHQVTQMGQEVILRCVPISNHLYFYWYRQILGQKVEFLVSFYNNEISEKSEIFDDQFSVERPDGSNFTLKIRSTKLEDSAMYFCASSEASRGAKAGAKNIQYFGAGTRLSVL.